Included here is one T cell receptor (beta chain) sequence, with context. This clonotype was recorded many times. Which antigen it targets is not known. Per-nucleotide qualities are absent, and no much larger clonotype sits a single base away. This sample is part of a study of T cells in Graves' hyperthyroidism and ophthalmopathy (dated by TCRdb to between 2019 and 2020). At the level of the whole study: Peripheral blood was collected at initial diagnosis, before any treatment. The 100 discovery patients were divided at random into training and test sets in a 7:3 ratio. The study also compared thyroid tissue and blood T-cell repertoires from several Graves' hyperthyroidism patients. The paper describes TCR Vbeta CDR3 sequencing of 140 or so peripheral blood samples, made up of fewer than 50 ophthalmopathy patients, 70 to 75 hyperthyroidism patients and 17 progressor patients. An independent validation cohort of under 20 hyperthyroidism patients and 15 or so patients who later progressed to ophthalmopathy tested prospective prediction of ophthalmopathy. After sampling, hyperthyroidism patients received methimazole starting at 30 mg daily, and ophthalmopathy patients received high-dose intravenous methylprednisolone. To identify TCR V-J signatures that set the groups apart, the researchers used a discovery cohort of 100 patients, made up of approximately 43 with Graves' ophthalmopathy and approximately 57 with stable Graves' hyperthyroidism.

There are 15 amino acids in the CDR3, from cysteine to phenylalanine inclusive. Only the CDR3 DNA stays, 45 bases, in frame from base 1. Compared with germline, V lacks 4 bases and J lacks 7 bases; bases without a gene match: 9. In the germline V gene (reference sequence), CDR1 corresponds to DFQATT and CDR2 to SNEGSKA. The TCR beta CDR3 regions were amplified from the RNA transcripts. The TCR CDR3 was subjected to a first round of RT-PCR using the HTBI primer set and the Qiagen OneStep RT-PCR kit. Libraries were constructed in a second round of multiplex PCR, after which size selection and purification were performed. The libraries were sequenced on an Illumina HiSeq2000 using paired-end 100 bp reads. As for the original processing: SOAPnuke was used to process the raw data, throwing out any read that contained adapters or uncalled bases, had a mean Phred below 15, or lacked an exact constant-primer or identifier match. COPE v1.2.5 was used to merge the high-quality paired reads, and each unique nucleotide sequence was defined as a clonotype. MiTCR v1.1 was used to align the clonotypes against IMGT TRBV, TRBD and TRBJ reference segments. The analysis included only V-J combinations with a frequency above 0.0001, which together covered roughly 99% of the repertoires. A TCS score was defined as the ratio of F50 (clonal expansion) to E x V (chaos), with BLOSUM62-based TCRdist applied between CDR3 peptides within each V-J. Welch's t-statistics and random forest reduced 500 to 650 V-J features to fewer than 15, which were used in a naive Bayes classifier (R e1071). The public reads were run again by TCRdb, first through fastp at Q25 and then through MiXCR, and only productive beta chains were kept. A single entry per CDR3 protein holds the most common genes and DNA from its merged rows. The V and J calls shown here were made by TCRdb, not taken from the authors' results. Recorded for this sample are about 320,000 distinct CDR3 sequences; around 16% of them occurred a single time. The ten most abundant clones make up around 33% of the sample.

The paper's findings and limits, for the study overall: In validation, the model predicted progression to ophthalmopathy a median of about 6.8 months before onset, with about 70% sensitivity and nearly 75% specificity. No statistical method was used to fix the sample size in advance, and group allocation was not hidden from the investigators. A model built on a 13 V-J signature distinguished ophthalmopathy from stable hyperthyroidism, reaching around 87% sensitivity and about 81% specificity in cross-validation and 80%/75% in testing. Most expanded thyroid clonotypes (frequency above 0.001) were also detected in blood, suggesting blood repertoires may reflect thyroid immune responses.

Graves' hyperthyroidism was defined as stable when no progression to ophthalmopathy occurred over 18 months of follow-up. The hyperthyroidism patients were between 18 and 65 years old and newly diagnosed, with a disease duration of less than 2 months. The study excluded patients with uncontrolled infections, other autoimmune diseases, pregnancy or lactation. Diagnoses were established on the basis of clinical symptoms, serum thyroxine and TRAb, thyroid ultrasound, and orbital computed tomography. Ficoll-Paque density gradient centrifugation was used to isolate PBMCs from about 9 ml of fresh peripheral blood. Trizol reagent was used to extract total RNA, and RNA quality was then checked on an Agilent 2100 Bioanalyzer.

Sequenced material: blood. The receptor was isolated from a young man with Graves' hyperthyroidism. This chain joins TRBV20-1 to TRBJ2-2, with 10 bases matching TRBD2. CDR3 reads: CSAMLAGDVGGELFF. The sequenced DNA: TGCAGTGCTATGCTAGCGGGAGATGTAGGCGGGGAGCTGTTTTTT.